These T cell receptor beta chains were read from a single sample in a study of Graves' ophthalmopathy and Graves' hyperthyroidism. TCRdb called the multiplex PCR reads again in MiXCR, with one record for every CDR3 protein. The data contain over a million distinct CDR3 sequences, 35% to 40% of them singletons. The sequenced sample was peripheral blood or thyroid tissue (not recorded which). The receptors stem from an adult man with Graves' hyperthyroidism. The CDR3 runs from the conserved cysteine through the conserved F or W. The D gene is left open where the match is weak. A clone size is listed for some rows: how often the clone was seen (once, few, many), or a class if it is expanded.

v_call: TRBV12-5
clone_size: .
d_call: .
j_call: TRBJ1-1
cdr3_nt: TGTGCTAGTGGTTTCTTTTTGTTGGCAGCAGTGAACACTGAAGCTTTCTTT
cdr3_aa: CASGFFLLAAVNTEAFF

v_call: TRBV7-6
clone_size: .
d_call: .
j_call: TRBJ2-5
cdr3_nt: TGTGCCAGCAGACCTACTGGACCAGAGACCCAGTACTTC
cdr3_aa: CASRPTGPETQYF

v_call: TRBV7-2
clone_size: many
d_call: .
j_call: TRBJ2-7
cdr3_nt: TGTGCCAGCAGCTTCGGTCCCCTATACGAGCAGTACTTC
cdr3_aa: CASSFGPLYEQYF

v_call: TRBV4-2
clone_size: .
d_call: .
j_call: TRBJ1-2
cdr3_nt: TGTGCCAGCAGCCAAGATTTTTCCACTCACTATGGCTACACCTTC
cdr3_aa: CASSQDFSTHYGYTF

v_call: TRBV10-3
clone_size: .
d_call: .
j_call: TRBJ2-5
cdr3_nt: TGTGCCATCACCGCCCAGTACTTC
cdr3_aa: CAITAQYF

v_call: TRBV7-9
clone_size: few
d_call: TRBD1
j_call: TRBJ1-1
cdr3_nt: TGTGCCAGCAGCCACACCACAGGGGGCACTGAAGCTTTCTTT
cdr3_aa: CASSHTTGGTEAFF

v_call: TRBV9
clone_size: many
d_call: .
j_call: TRBJ1-2
cdr3_nt: TGTGCCAGCAGCGCCGTCCCGGGACGTGCGAACACCTTC
cdr3_aa: CASSAVPGRANTF

v_call: TRBV6-2/TRBV6-3
clone_size: .
d_call: TRBD1
j_call: TRBJ1-4
cdr3_nt: TGTGCCAGCAGTTACTCGGCCGGGACAGGGACCACTCAGAATGAAAAACTGTTTTTT
cdr3_aa: CASSYSAGTGTTQNEKLFF

v_call: TRBV9
clone_size: .
d_call: TRBD2
j_call: TRBJ2-5
cdr3_nt: TGTGCCAGCAGCCAAGAGAGTGTGCGGGGGGACCAAGAGACCCAGTACTTC
cdr3_aa: CASSQESVRGDQETQYF

v_call: TRBV29-1
clone_size: .
d_call: .
j_call: TRBJ2-7
cdr3_nt: TGCAGCGCCACATTGGTGGGCAGGGCCTACGAGCAGTACTTT
cdr3_aa: CSATLVGRAYEQYF

v_call: TRBV7-2
clone_size: .
d_call: .
j_call: TRBJ2-5
cdr3_nt: TGTGCCAGCAGTTCTGGTTCAGGAGGGACCCAGTACTTC
cdr3_aa: CASSSGSGGTQYF

v_call: TRBV4-1
clone_size: few
d_call: TRBD1
j_call: TRBJ2-7
cdr3_nt: TGCGCCAGCAGCCCCCTACGGACAGGGTCCTACGAGCAGTACTTC
cdr3_aa: CASSPLRTGSYEQYF

v_call: TRBV10-3
clone_size: .
d_call: .
j_call: TRBJ1-4
cdr3_nt: TGTGCCAGCAGCAGAAGACAGTCGGATGAAAAACTGTTTTTT
cdr3_aa: CASSRRQSDEKLFF

v_call: TRBV7-2
clone_size: few
d_call: TRBD1
j_call: TRBJ2-3
cdr3_nt: TGTGCCAGCAGCTTCGTGGACAGGGTGGATACGCAGTATTTT
cdr3_aa: CASSFVDRVDTQYF

v_call: TRBV7-6
clone_size: many
d_call: TRBD2
j_call: TRBJ2-7
cdr3_nt: TGTGCCAGCAGCTTAGCGGGAGGGAGTAACGAGCAGTACTTC
cdr3_aa: CASSLAGGSNEQYF

v_call: TRBV4-1
clone_size: .
d_call: .
j_call: TRBJ1-2
cdr3_nt: TGCGCCAGCAGCCAAGAGGGCGTCATTAACTATGGCTACACCTTC
cdr3_aa: CASSQEGVINYGYTF

v_call: TRBV19
clone_size: .
d_call: TRBD1
j_call: TRBJ1-5
cdr3_nt: TGTGCCAGTAGTATACGGGGACAGGCCGCTGCCCAGCATTTT
cdr3_aa: CASSIRGQAAAQHF

v_call: TRBV5-4
clone_size: .
d_call: TRBD2
j_call: TRBJ2-2
cdr3_nt: TGTGCCAGCAGCTCCGGGACTAGCGGGAGGGCCGGGGAGCTGTTTTTT
cdr3_aa: CASSSGTSGRAGELFF

v_call: TRBV9
clone_size: many
d_call: .
j_call: TRBJ1-1
cdr3_nt: TGTGCCAGCAGCGTAGTGGGCTCGGGCGGTGAAGCTTTCTTT
cdr3_aa: CASSVVGSGGEAFF

v_call: TRBV20-1
clone_size: many
d_call: .
j_call: TRBJ1-6
cdr3_nt: TGCAGTGCTAGAGATTGGACAAGGGCACCCCTCCACTTT
cdr3_aa: CSARDWTRAPLHF

v_call: TRBV9
clone_size: .
d_call: .
j_call: TRBJ2-2
cdr3_nt: TGTGCCAGCGCGGCGGGCGGGGAGCTGTTTTTT
cdr3_aa: CASAAGGELFF

v_call: TRBV7-3
clone_size: many
d_call: TRBD1
j_call: TRBJ1-2
cdr3_nt: TGTGCCAGCAGCCAAACCGGCCCCGGGACAGGGCTCTATGGCTACACCTTC
cdr3_aa: CASSQTGPGTGLYGYTF

v_call: TRBV7-8
clone_size: few
d_call: .
j_call: TRBJ1-1
cdr3_nt: TGTGCCAGCAGCTTAGACTTTTTATCATTAGGCAGGAACACTGAAGCTTTCTTT
cdr3_aa: CASSLDFLSLGRNTEAFF

v_call: TRBV15
clone_size: .
d_call: TRBD1
j_call: TRBJ2-7
cdr3_nt: TGTGCCACCAGCACAACCGGGGCAGGGGGCGAGGAGCAGTACTTC
cdr3_aa: CATSTTGAGGEEQYF

v_call: TRBV15
clone_size: .
d_call: .
j_call: TRBJ2-7
cdr3_nt: TGTGCCCCCGAGACAGCCGCCTGGGAGCAGTACTTC
cdr3_aa: CAPETAAWEQYF

v_call: TRBV5-1
clone_size: .
d_call: TRBD1
j_call: TRBJ1-4
cdr3_nt: TGCGCCAGCAGCAAGGAACAGGGGGGCACTAATGAAAAACTGTTTTTT
cdr3_aa: CASSKEQGGTNEKLFF

v_call: TRBV7-9
clone_size: .
d_call: TRBD1
j_call: TRBJ2-7
cdr3_nt: TGTGCCAGCAGCCCCGGGACAGGGGTTGGTGTGCAGTACTTC
cdr3_aa: CASSPGTGVGVQYF

v_call: TRBV5-1
clone_size: few
d_call: .
j_call: TRBJ1-4
cdr3_nt: TGCGCCAGCAGCTTTTTCTCCCCGGGGCAGGGCGCAACTAATGAAAAACTGTTTTTT
cdr3_aa: CASSFFSPGQGATNEKLFF

v_call: TRBV10-3
clone_size: many
d_call: .
j_call: TRBJ1-5
cdr3_nt: TGTGCCATCAGCGAAAATTTGAGCAATCAGCCCCAGCATTTT
cdr3_aa: CAISENLSNQPQHF

v_call: TRBV7-9
clone_size: many
d_call: .
j_call: TRBJ1-6
cdr3_nt: TGTGCCAGCAGTCCCCCCAGAGGGGGATTCCATAATTCACCCCTCCACTTT
cdr3_aa: CASSPPRGGFHNSPLHF

v_call: TRBV15
clone_size: .
d_call: .
j_call: TRBJ1-4
cdr3_nt: TGTGCCACCAGCAGAGAGGGGGGGAAAGAAAAACTGTTTTTT
cdr3_aa: CATSREGGKEKLFF

v_call: TRBV2
clone_size: .
d_call: .
j_call: TRBJ1-2
cdr3_nt: TGTGCCAGCAGTCGAAATAGAATAAACTATGGCTACACCTTC
cdr3_aa: CASSRNRINYGYTF

v_call: TRBV25-1
clone_size: .
d_call: .
j_call: TRBJ1-5
cdr3_nt: TGTGCCAGCAGTGAATTAGGTTGGGGGGCGGGTCAGCCCCAGCATTTT
cdr3_aa: CASSELGWGAGQPQHF

v_call: TRBV13
clone_size: few
d_call: TRBD2
j_call: TRBJ2-7
cdr3_nt: TGTGCCAGCAGTCTACTAGGGACTAGCGCCCTCTACGAGCAGTACTTC
cdr3_aa: CASSLLGTSALYEQYF

v_call: TRBV12-3/TRBV12-4
clone_size: many
d_call: .
j_call: TRBJ1-1
cdr3_nt: TGTGCCAGCAGTTTATGGGGGAGCACTGAAGCTTTCTTT
cdr3_aa: CASSLWGSTEAFF

v_call: TRBV10-3
clone_size: few
d_call: .
j_call: TRBJ2-2
cdr3_nt: TGTGCCCATCGGCGGACTACGAACACCGGGGAGCTGTTTTTT
cdr3_aa: CAHRRTTNTGELFF

v_call: TRBV7-9
clone_size: .
d_call: .
j_call: TRBJ2-7
cdr3_nt: TGTGCCAGCAGCCAAGACGGTGCCTCCTACGAGCAGTACTTC
cdr3_aa: CASSQDGASYEQYF

v_call: TRBV7-9
clone_size: many
d_call: .
j_call: TRBJ1-2
cdr3_nt: TGTGCCAGCAGCTATCCGGGACACTTCTTAACCTTC
cdr3_aa: CASSYPGHFLTF

v_call: TRBV2
clone_size: .
d_call: .
j_call: TRBJ1-3
cdr3_nt: TGTGCCAGCAGAACGAACACCATATATTTT
cdr3_aa: CASRTNTIYF

v_call: TRBV5-1
clone_size: .
d_call: .
j_call: TRBJ1-3
cdr3_nt: TGCGCCAGCAGCTTGAAGTACAGCTCTGGAAACACCATATATTTT
cdr3_aa: CASSLKYSSGNTIYF

v_call: TRBV29-1
clone_size: many
d_call: TRBD1
j_call: TRBJ2-2
cdr3_nt: TGCAGCGGGTCAGAGACAGGGGGCCACACCGGGGAGCTGTTTTTT
cdr3_aa: CSGSETGGHTGELFF

v_call: TRBV24-1
clone_size: few
d_call: TRBD1
j_call: TRBJ1-1
cdr3_nt: TGTGCCAGCATACCGGACAGGGCGTTATTCACTGAAGCTTTCTTT
cdr3_aa: CASIPDRALFTEAFF

v_call: TRBV29-1
clone_size: many
d_call: .
j_call: TRBJ1-3
cdr3_nt: TGCAGCGTCCTCGGGTCTCCCGGCACGGAAGGAAACACCATATATTTT
cdr3_aa: CSVLGSPGTEGNTIYF

v_call: TRBV9
clone_size: many
d_call: TRBD2
j_call: TRBJ2-7
cdr3_nt: TGTGCCAGCAGCCCCTCCGGGACTAGCGGGAAATACGAGCAGTACTTC
cdr3_aa: CASSPSGTSGKYEQYF

v_call: TRBV12-3/TRBV12-4
clone_size: .
d_call: TRBD1
j_call: TRBJ1-2
cdr3_nt: TGTGCCAGCAGTTCCGGGACAGGGCCCTACTATGGCTACACCTTC
cdr3_aa: CASSSGTGPYYGYTF

v_call: TRBV15
clone_size: few
d_call: .
j_call: TRBJ1-5
cdr3_nt: TGTGCCACCAGCAGTCGGCGGTCTAAGCCTCTCCAGGGTCAGCCCCAGCATTTT
cdr3_aa: CATSSRRSKPLQGQPQHF

v_call: TRBV20-1
clone_size: few
d_call: .
j_call: TRBJ1-2
cdr3_nt: TGCAGTGCTAGAGAGCGGCATCCTACCATTGGCTACACCTTC
cdr3_aa: CSARERHPTIGYTF

v_call: TRBV7-2
clone_size: many
d_call: TRBD1
j_call: TRBJ1-2
cdr3_nt: TGTGCCAGCAGCTCGTCGGGACAGGGGGCGCGGGGCTACACCTTC
cdr3_aa: CASSSSGQGARGYTF

v_call: TRBV29-1
clone_size: few
d_call: .
j_call: TRBJ2-1
cdr3_nt: TGCAGCGTTGAAGTTGATGAGCAGTTCTTC
cdr3_aa: CSVEVDEQFF

v_call: TRBV6-1
clone_size: few
d_call: .
j_call: TRBJ2-7
cdr3_nt: TGTGCCAGCAGTGAACGGGACGGATACGAGCAGTACTTC
cdr3_aa: CASSERDGYEQYF

v_call: TRBV10-3
clone_size: many
d_call: TRBD1
j_call: TRBJ2-7
cdr3_nt: TGTGCCATCAGTGTTAGTGTGGGACTGGGGACAGGGGAGTACGAGCAGTACTTC
cdr3_aa: CAISVSVGLGTGEYEQYF

v_call: TRBV29-1
clone_size: .
d_call: .
j_call: TRBJ2-7
cdr3_nt: TGCAGCGTGGGGGACCGGGAACCCTACGAGCAGTACTTC
cdr3_aa: CSVGDREPYEQYF

v_call: TRBV11-2
clone_size: .
d_call: .
j_call: TRBJ2-7
cdr3_nt: TGTGCCAGCAGCAATAGAGGGACGCTCTCCTACGAGCAGTACTTC
cdr3_aa: CASSNRGTLSYEQYF